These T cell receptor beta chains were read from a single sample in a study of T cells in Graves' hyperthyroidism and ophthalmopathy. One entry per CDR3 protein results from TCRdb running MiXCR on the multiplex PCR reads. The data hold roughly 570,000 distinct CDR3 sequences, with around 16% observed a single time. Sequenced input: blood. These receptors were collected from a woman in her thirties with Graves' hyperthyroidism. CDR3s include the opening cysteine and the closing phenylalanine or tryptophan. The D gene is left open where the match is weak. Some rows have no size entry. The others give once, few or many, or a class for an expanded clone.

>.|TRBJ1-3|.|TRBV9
CASSGTIVSAGNTIYF
TGTGCCAGCAGCGGGACCATCGTGTCGGCTGGAAACACCATATATTTT
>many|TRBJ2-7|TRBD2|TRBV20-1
CSAGTSGRAYEQYF
TGCAGTGCCGGCACAAGCGGGAGAGCCTACGAGCAGTACTTC
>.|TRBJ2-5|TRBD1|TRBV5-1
CASSLGQEGGKEHF
TGCGCCAGCAGCTTAGGACAGGAAGGGGGCAAAGAGCACTTC
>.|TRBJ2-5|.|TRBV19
CASSARPGPGETQYF
TGTGCCAGTAGTGCCCGACCCGGCCCCGGGGAGACCCAGTACTTC
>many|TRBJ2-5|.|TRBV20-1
CSARAIGYRLETQYF
TGCAGTGCTAGAGCCATCGGATACCGCCTAGAGACCCAGTACTTC
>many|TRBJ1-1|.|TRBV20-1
CSAREVQGRGAFF
TGCAGTGCTAGAGAGGTCCAGGGGAGAGGAGCTTTCTTT
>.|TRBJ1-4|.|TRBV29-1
CSVGGQATNEKLFF
TGCAGCGTTGGAGGGCAGGCAACTAATGAAAAACTGTTTTTT
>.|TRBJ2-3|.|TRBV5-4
CASSSSRGTDTQYF
TGTGCCAGCAGCAGCTCACGAGGCACAGATACGCAGTATTTT
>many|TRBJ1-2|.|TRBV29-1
CSVSSGHLKPTYGYTF
TGCAGCGTTTCGTCGGGTCACCTCAAACCTACCTATGGCTACACCTTC
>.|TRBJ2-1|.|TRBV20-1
CSGEGANYNEQFF
TGCAGTGGGGAGGGGGCAAACTACAATGAGCAGTTCTTC
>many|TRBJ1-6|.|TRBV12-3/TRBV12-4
CASSLLTLSSYNSPLHF
TGTGCCAGCAGCCTTCTCACTTTGAGCTCCTATAATTCACCCCTCCACTTT
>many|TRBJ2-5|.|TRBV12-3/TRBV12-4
CASSFHGAQETQYF
TGTGCCAGCAGTTTTCATGGGGCGCAAGAGACCCAGTACTTC
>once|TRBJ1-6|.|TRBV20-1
CSARDPSDNSPLHF
TGCAGTGCTAGAGATCCATCAGATAATTCACCCCTCCACTTT
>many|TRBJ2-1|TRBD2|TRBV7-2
CASSLVAGDGEQFF
TGTGCCAGCAGCTTAGTAGCGGGAGACGGTGAGCAGTTCTTC
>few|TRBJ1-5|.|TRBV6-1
CASSSGQPPNQPQHF
TGTGCCAGCAGCTCCGGACAGCCTCCAAATCAGCCCCAGCATTTT
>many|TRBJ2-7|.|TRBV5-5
CASSLGWAALYEQYF
TGTGCCAGCAGCTTGGGATGGGCCGCGCTCTACGAGCAGTACTTC
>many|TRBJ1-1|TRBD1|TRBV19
CASSSKTGVNTEAFF
TGTGCCAGTAGTTCAAAGACAGGGGTTAACACTGAAGCTTTCTTT
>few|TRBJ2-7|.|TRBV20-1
CSARDSNREYEQYF
TGCAGTGCTAGAGATTCGAACAGGGAATACGAGCAGTACTTC
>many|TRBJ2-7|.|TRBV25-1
CASSASRQSGYEQYF
TGTGCCAGCAGTGCCTCAAGGCAGTCGGGCTACGAGCAGTACTTC